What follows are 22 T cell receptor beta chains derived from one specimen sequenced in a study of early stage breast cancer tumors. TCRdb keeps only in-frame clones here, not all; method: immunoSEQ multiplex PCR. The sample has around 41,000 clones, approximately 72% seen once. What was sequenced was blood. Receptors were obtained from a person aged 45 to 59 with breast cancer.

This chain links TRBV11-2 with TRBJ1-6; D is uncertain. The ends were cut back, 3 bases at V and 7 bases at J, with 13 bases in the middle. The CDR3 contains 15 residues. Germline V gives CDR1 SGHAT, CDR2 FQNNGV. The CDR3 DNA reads TGTGCCAGCAGCTTCTCCCCCTCTCCGAATTCACCCCTCCACTTT. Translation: CASSFSPSPNSPLHF. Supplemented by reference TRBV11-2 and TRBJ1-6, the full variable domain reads EAGVAQSPRYKIIEKRQSVAFWCNPISGHATLYWYQQILGQGPKLLIQFQNNGVVDDSQLPKDRFSAERLKGVDSTLKIQPAKLEDSAVYLCASSFSPSPNSPLHFGNGTRLTVT.

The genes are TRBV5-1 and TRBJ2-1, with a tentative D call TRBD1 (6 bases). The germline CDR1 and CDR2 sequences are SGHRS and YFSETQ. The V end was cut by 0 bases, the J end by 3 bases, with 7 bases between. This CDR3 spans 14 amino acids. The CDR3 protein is CASSLGGGYNEQFF. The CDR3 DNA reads TGCGCCAGCAGCTTGGGAGGGGGCTACAATGAGCAGTTCTTC. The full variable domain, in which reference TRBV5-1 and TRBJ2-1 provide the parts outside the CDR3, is KAGVTQTPRYLIKTRGQQVTLSCSPISGHRSVSWYQQTPGQGLQFLFEYFSETQRNKGNFPGRFSGRQFSNSRSEMNVSTLELGDSALYLCASSLGGGYNEQFFGPGTRLTVL.

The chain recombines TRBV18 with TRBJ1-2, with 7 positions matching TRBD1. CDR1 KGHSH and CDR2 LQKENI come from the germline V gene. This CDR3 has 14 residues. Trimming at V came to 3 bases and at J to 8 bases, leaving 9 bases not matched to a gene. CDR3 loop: CASSPVRQGEGYTF. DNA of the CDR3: TGTGCCAGCTCACCGGTACGACAGGGTGAGGGCTACACCTTC. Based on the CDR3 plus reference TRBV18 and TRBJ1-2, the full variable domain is NAGVMQNPRHLVRRRGQEARLRCSPMKGHSHVYWYRQLPEEGLKFMVYLQKENIIDESGMPKERFSAEFPKEGPSILRIQQVVRGDSAAYFCASSPVRQGEGYTFGSGTRLTVV.

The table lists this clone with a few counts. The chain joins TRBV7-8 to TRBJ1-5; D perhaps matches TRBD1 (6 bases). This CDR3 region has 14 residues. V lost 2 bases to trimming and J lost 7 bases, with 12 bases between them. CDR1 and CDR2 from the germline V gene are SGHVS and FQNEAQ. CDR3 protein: CASSLTGLNQPQHF. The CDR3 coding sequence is TGTGCCAGCAGCTTAACAGGGTTGAACCAGCCCCAGCATTTT.

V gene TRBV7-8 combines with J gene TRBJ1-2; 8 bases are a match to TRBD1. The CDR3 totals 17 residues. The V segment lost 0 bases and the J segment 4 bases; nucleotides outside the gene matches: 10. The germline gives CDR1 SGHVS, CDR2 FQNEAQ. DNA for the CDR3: TGTGCCAGCAGCTTAGCTCTCGCGACAGGGGCTATCTATGGCTACACCTTC. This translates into CASSLALATGAIYGYTF.

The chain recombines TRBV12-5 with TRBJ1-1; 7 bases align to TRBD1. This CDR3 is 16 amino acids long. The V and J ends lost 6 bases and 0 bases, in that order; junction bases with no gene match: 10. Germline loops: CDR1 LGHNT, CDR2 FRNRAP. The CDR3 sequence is CASGVPLGTVNTEAFF. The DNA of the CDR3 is TGTGCTAGTGGGGTTCCGCTCGGGACAGTGAACACTGAAGCTTTCTTT.

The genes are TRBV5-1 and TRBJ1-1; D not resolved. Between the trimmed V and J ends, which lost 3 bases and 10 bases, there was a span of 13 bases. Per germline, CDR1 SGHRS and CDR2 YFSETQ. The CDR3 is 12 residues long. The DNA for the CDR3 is TGCGCCAGCAGCTCGCGGGAGGAGGGAGCTTTCTTT. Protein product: CASSSREEGAFF.

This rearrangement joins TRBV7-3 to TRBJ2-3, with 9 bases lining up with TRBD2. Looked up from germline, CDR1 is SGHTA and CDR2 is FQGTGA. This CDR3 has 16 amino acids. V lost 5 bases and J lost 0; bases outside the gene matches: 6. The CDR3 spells CASSPTTSGSTDTQYF. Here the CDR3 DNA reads TGTGCCAGCAGCCCTACAACTAGCGGGAGCACAGATACGCAGTATTTT.

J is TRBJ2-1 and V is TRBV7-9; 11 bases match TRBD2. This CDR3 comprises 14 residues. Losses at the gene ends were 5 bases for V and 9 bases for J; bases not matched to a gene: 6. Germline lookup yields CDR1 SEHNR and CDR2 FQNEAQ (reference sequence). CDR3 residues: CASSKLAGDVEQFF. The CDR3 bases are TGTGCCAGCAGCAAACTAGCGGGAGACGTTGAGCAGTTCTTC.

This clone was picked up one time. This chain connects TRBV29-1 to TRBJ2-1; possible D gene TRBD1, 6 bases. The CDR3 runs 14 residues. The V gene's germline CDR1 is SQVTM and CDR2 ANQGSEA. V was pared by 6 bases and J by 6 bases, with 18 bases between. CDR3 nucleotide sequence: TGCAGCGTCATTCAGATCACAGGGACCAATGAGCAGTTCTTC. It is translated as CSVIQITGTNEQFF.

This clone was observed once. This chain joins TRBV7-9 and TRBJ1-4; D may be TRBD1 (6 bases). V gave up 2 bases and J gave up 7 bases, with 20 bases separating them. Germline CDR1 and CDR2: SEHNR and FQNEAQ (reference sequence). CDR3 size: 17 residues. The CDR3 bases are TGTGCCAGCAGCTTAAGGTCAGACCAGGGGTTTGGTGAAAAACTGTTTTTT. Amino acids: CASSLRSDQGFGEKLFF.

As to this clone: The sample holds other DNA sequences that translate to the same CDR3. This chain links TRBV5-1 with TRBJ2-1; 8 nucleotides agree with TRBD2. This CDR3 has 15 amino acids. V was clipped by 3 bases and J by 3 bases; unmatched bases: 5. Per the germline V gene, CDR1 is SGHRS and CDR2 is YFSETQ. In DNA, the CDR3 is TGCGCCAGCAGCTCCGGGACTAGTGACTACAATGAGCAGTTCTTC. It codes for CASSSGTSDYNEQFF.

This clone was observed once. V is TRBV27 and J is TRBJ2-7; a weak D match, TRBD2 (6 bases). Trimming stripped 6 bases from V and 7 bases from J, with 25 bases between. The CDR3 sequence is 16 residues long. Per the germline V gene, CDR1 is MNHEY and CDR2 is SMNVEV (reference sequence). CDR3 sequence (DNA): TGTGCCAGCAGCCCTCTTCCGACTAGTTCCATGGGGGAGCAGTACTTC. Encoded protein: CASSPLPTSSMGEQYF.

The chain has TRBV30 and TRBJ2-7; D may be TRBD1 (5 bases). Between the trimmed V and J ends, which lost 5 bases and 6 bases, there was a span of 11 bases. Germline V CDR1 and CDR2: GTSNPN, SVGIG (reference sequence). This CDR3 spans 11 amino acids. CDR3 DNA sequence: TGTGCCTGGGGCAGGGCTGGCGAGCAGTACGTC. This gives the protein CAWGRAGEQYV.

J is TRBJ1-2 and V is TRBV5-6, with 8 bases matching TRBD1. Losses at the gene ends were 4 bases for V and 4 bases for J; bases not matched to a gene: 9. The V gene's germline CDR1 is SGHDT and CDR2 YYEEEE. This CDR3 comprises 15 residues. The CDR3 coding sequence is TGTGCCAGCAGCCCCGGACAGGGAGGCATCTATGGCTACACCTTC. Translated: CASSPGQGGIYGYTF.

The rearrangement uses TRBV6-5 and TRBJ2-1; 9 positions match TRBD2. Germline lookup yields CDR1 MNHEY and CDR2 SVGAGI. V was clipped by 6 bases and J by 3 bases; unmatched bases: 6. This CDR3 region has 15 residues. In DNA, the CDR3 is TGTGCCAGCAGCACCCGACTAGCGGTCTACAATGAGCAGTTCTTC. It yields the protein CASSTRLAVYNEQFF.

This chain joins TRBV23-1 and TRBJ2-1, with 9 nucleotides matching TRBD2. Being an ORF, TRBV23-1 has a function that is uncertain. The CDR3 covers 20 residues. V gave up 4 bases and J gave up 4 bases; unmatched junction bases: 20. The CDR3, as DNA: TGCGCCAGCAGTCGTCCTGGGCCGGTCAGTAGCGGGGGACAATACAATGAGCAGTTCTTC. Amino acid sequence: CASSRPGPVSSGGQYNEQFF.

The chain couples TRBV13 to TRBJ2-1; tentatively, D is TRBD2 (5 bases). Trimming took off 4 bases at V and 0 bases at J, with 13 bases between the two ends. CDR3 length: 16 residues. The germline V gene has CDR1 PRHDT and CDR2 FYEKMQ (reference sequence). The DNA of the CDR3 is TGTGCCAGCAGCTCCCGAAGCGGTAGCTCCTACAATGAGCAGTTCTTC. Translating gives CASSSRSGSSYNEQFF.

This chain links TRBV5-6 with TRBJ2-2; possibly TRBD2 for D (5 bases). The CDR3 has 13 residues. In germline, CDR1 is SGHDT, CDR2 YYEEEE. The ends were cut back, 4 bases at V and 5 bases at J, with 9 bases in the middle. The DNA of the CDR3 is TGTGCCAGCAGCCGGGGAAGAACCGGGGAGCTGTTTTTT. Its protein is CASSRGRTGELFF.

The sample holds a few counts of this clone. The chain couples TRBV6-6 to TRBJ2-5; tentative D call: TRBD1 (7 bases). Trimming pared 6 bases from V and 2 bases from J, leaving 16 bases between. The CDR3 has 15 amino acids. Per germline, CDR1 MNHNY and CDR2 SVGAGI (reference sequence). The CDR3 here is CASSTAQGGQETQYF. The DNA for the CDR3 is TGTGCCAGCAGCACAGCCCAGGGGGGACAAGAGACCCAGTACTTC.

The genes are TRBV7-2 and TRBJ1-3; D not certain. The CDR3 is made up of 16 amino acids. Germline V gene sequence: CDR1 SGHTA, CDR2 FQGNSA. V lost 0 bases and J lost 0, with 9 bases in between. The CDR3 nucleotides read TGTGCCAGCAGCTTAGCGGCAGGCCACTCTGGAAACACCATATATTTT. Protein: CASSLAAGHSGNTIYF.

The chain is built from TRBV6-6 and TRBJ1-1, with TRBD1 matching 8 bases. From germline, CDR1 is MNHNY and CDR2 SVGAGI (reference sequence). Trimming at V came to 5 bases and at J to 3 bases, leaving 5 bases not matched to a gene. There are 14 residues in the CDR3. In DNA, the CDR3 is TGTGCCAGCAGTAGGACAGGGAGGGACACTGAAGCTTTCTTT. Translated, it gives CASSRTGRDTEAFF.